These 14 T cell receptor beta chains originate from one sample sequenced in a study of neurological immune-mediated disorders. TCRdb independently ran MiXCR on the 5' RACE reads; one entry per CDR3 protein. This table has roughly 76,000 distinct CDR3 sequences, less than 15% appearing once. Sequenced material: PBMCs. All receptors derive from a woman aged 50 to 60 in good health.

The CDR3 nucleotides are TGTGCCAGCTCATCTCGGGACAGGGACACAGATACGCAGTATTTT. It yields the protein CASSSRDRDTDTQYF. This sequence joins TRBV18 and TRBJ2-3, with 9 bases fitting TRBD1. The junction had 5 bases not matched to a gene; V was cut back by 5 bases and J by 2 bases. CDR3 length: 15 residues. Per the germline V gene, CDR1 is KGHSH and CDR2 is LQKENI.

This clonotype has a count of ten or more. The chain carries TRBV5-6 and TRBJ2-5; 10 bases are a match to TRBD1. Unmatched junction bases numbered 12, after V lost 3 bases and J lost 4 bases. The CDR3 spans 17 residues. Germline CDR1 is SGHDT and CDR2 is YYEEEE. CDR3 bases: TGTGCCAGCAGCTGGGACGGGACAGGGGAGGCACGAGAGACCCAGTACTTC. Protein product: CASSWDGTGEARETQYF.

This clonotype was detected ten times or more. This chain uses TRBV5-1 with TRBJ2-3; D might be TRBD1 or TRBD2, each matching 6 bases. Germline V gives CDR1 SGHRS, CDR2 YFSETQ. The CDR3 runs to 15 residues. With 5 bases removed from V and 0 bases from J, the gap between germline ends came to 13 bases. CDR3 protein: CASSRGDTSTDTQYF. DNA for the CDR3: TGCGCCAGCAGTCGCGGGGACACGAGCACAGATACGCAGTATTTT.

This clonotype appeared many times. The V and J genes are TRBV12-3 or TRBV12-4 and TRBJ2-7; weak D call: TRBD1 (5 bases). Trimming took off 5 bases at V and 3 bases at J, with 14 bases between the two ends. CDR3 length: 14 residues. The CDR3 nucleotides read TGTGCCAGCAGTGCTAGGGGTATCGGCTACGAGCAGTACTTC. Translating gives CASSARGIGYEQYF.

Ten or more counts support this clonotype. This chain joins TRBV6-5 and TRBJ2-3; D uncertain. V lost 8 bases to trimming and J lost 0 bases, with 12 bases between them. The CDR3 runs 14 residues. CDR1 is MNHEY and CDR2 is SVGAGI in the germline V gene. In nucleotides, the CDR3 is TGTGCCAGCCGGTTGTTTCGAAGCACAGATACGCAGTATTTT. It codes for CASRLFRSTDTQYF.

In this sample, this clonotype turned up many times. The rearrangement joins TRBV7-9 to TRBJ1-3; D not certain. The CDR3 is made up of 17 amino acids. The germline V gene has CDR1 SEHNR and CDR2 FQNEAQ (reference sequence). Deletions cut 4 bases from V and 0 bases from J, with 16 bases between. CDR3 in amino acids: CASSSSRWTTSGNTIYF. The CDR3 coding sequence is TGTGCCAGCAGCTCAAGTAGGTGGACGACCTCTGGAAACACCATATATTTT. The full variable domain, its missing parts supplied by reference TRBV7-9 and TRBJ1-3, is DTGVSQNPRHKITKRGQNVTFRCDPISEHNRLYWYRQTLGQGPEFLTYFQNEAQLEKSRLLSDRFSAERPKGSFSTLEIQRTEQGDSAMYLCASSSSRWTTSGNTIYFGEGSWLTVV.

This clonotype showed up many times. J is TRBJ1-5 and V is TRBV5-1, with D possibly being TRBD1 (5 bases). Germline CDR1 reads SGHRS; CDR2 reads YFSETQ. Deletions cut 2 bases from V and 4 bases from J, with 13 bases between. The length of the CDR3 is 15 residues. The CDR3 is CASSFLGQDNQPQHF. CDR3 DNA sequence: TGCGCCAGCAGCTTTTTGGGGCAGGATAATCAGCCCCAGCATTTT.

At least ten counts were recorded for this clonotype. The rearrangement joins TRBV6-5 to TRBJ1-4, with D possibly TRBD1 on 5 matching bases. Per germline, CDR1 MNHEY and CDR2 SVGAGI. Trimming left V 6 bases short and J 4 bases short, with 15 bases between. The CDR3 has 15 amino acids. The CDR3 DNA is TGTGCCAGCAGCCGTCTGGGGCTGCTTAATGAAAAACTGTTTTTT. As protein: CASSRLGLLNEKLFF.

This clonotype has a count of ten or more. The V and J genes are TRBV11-2 and TRBJ2-3, with no clear D. Trimming stripped 7 bases from V and 4 bases from J, with 18 bases between. CDR1 and CDR2 (germline): SGHAT, FQNNGV. The CDR3 consists of 15 residues. The CDR3 sequence: CASTRSLDSADTQYF. Here the CDR3 DNA reads TGTGCCAGCACACGATCCCTCGACTCGGCAGATACGCAGTATTTT.

This clonotype was picked up many times. The chain uses TRBV7-2 and TRBJ2-4; possible D gene TRBD2, 6 bases. V lost 3 bases and J 0 bases, leaving 9 bases between the germline ends. Germline CDR1 reads SGHTA; CDR2 reads FQGNSA. This CDR3 comprises 15 residues. In nucleotides, the CDR3 is TGTGCCAGCAGCTTCGCGGGACTAGCCAAAAACATTCAGTACTTC. This gives the protein CASSFAGLAKNIQYF.

Only one count was recorded for this clonotype. This may be a read error, as it is one base from a much larger clone. V gene TRBV20-1 combines with J gene TRBJ2-4; weak D call: TRBD2 (6 bases). The CDR3 extends over 12 amino acids. The germline gives CDR1 DFQATT, CDR2 SNEGSKA (reference sequence). The CDR3 DNA sequence: TGCAGTGCTAGGGGCGGGAAAAGCATTCAGTACTTC. Residues: CSARGGKSIQYF.

This clonotype occurred many times. J is TRBJ1-1 and V is TRBV12-3 or TRBV12-4; 8 nucleotides agree with TRBD1. Trimming at V came to 4 bases and at J to 4 bases, leaving 2 bases not matched to a gene. This CDR3 spans 13 amino acids. In DNA, the CDR3 is TGTGCCAGCAGTTCCGACAGGGGCACTGAAGCTTTCTTT. Amino acids: CASSSDRGTEAFF.

Turning to this clonotype: A much larger clone differs by one base, so this may be a read error. The chain recombines TRBV2 with TRBJ2-7; TRBD1 matches 7 bases. There are 16 residues in the CDR3. Germline V CDR1 and CDR2: SNHLY, FYNNEI. CDR3 loop: CPSSEGQGVHSYEQYF. In DNA form, the CDR3 reads TGTCCCAGCAGTGAAGGGCAGGGGGTCCACTCCTACGAGCAGTACTTC.

In its sample, this clonotype was seen many times. CDR3 DNA: TGTGCCAGCAGCTTAGACAGCCTCGGCTTATACAATGAGCAGTTCTTC. The encoded protein is CASSLDSLGLYNEQFF. V is TRBV5-4 and J is TRBJ2-1, with D possibly matching TRBD1 (5 bases). Deletions cut 2 bases from V and 4 bases from J, with 16 bases between. The germline gives CDR1 SGHNT, CDR2 YYREEE (reference sequence). The CDR3 consists of 16 residues.